This T cell receptor (beta chain) appears in the sequencing data of a study of early T cells in non-severe SARS-CoV-2 infection. This clonotype has ten or more counts. Trimming pared 3 bases from V and 11 bases from J, leaving 11 bases between. The CDR3 contains 13 residues. Germline CDR1 MGHDK, CDR2 SYGVNS. As part of library construction, unique molecular identifiers were attached to individual cDNA molecules. From the 5' RACE reads, TCRdb called clonotypes with MiXCR, one entry per CDR3 protein. Among 30,000 to 45,000 distinct CDR3 sequences listed, 8.5% to 10% were seen once. The chain recombines TRBV25-1 with TRBJ1-6; D gene uncertain. The origin of this receptor is an adult who was a healthcare worker with PCR-confirmed SARS-CoV-2 infection or an uninfected control (not recorded which). The sequencing sample was made of whole blood. The CDR3 DNA reads as TGTGCCAGCAGTGAGATCCAAGGGACACCCCTCCACTTT. Encoded protein: CASSEIQGTPLHF. Complete variable domain (other parts from reference TRBV25-1 and TRBJ1-6): EADIYQTPRYLVIGTGKKITLECSQTMGHDKMYWYQQDPGMELHLIHYSYGVNSTEKGDLSSESTVSRIRTEHFPLTLESARPSHTSQYLCASSEIQGTPLHFGNGTRLTVT.